Described below is a single T cell receptor beta chain sequence and its context. Its antigen remains undetermined. The input lacks base qualities; no much larger clone sits a single base away. The data were taken from a study of blood T cell repertoires in COVID-19 (TCRdb year 2020). A note on the overall study: Samples from collaborators originated in the United States, Italy and Spain and spanned both the acute and convalescent phases of COVID-19. The material from the prospective study consisted of cDNA or gDNA derived from T cells, B-cell-depleted T cells, or PBMCs. Subjects who had been exposed to COVID-19, were actively infected with it, or had recovered from it provided the deeply sampled blood TCRbeta repertoires that made up the dataset. The repertoires were made available in a free public database intended to serve as a resource for research on the immune response to SARS-CoV-2. The samples were drawn from the first 160 participants of the ongoing ImmuneRACE study and from over a thousand subjects provided by 6 global collaborators. The sample metadata nearly always contained a de-identified subject ID, COVID-19 status, age in years and sex. Where available, HLA class I and class II types were obtained from metadata supplied by the sample provider rather than from assay-based typing.

Each collaborating institution followed its own protocols to collect whole blood in K2EDTA tubes. For TCRbeta analysis, collaborators shipped samples as frozen whole blood, isolated PBMCs, or DNA extracted from either of those sample types. The CDR3 contains 14 residues, cysteine and phenylalanine counted. Only the CDR3 part of the read is kept: 42 bases, read in frame from the first base. Sequences SGHTA (CDR1) and FQGTGA (CDR2) are obtained from the germline V gene. The V end gives up 5 bases and the J end 5 bases, leaving 7 bases in the junction not matched to a gene. Broad study findings and their caveats: The quantity of clinical and demographic metadata differed by source and by participant and was supplied without curation.

The immunoSEQ Assay, a bias-controlled multiplex PCR, was used to amplify TCRbeta CDR3 regions from genomic DNA. On the study's bioinformatics: Within the assay, amplification of reference gene primers was used to estimate how many nucleated cells each sample contained. Sequence reads were collapsed and filtered to measure the absolute abundance of every unique TCRbeta CDR3 rearrangement. Productive Simpson clonality was computed per sample as the square root of Simpson's diversity index over productive rearrangements. Here the immuneACCESS table is served through TCRdb, limited to in-frame sequences with V and J called. Missing clones are a known gap in these copies; in checked studies unresolved V genes cover under half, and the rest lacks a known reason. The V and J calls and the clone size are those of that table, but D and trimming were determined from the DNA. Here the sample has tens of thousands of clones; around 82% occur a single time. About 29% of the sample comes from the top ten.

The sequenced sample consisted of peripheral blood. The receptor chain draws on TRBV7-3 and TRBJ2-3, with TRBD2 identical over 7 junction bases. The receptor was derived from an elderly man with acute or convalescent COVID-19. The nucleotide sequence is TGTGCCAGCAGCATAAGAGGCGGGAGAGATACGCAGTATTTT. Its protein is CASSIRGGRDTQYF.